Sequencing of this T cell receptor beta chain was carried out in a study of blood T cell repertoires in COVID-19. The Seattle patients joined while their infection was active and were tracked longitudinally afterward. Authors' analysis steps: Nucleated cell number was recorded as an estimate derived from reference gene primer amplification. Clones were sequenced by immunoSEQ multiplex PCR, and TCRdb holds only the in-frame ones, with some missing. That table supplies the V and J calls and clone size; D and trimming were determined from the DNA. The table has some 180,000 clones, about 81% seen once. This clone was found once. The CDR3 runs to 16 residues. The germline CDR1 and CDR2 sequences are PRHDT and FYEKMQ (reference sequence). V dropped 2 bases and J dropped 5; count of bases not matched to a gene: 8.

The clonotype was recovered from a woman in her fifties or sixties with COVID-19, enrolled during active disease. The chain carries TRBV13 and TRBJ2-5, with TRBD2 identical over 10 bases. Source material: peripheral blood. As DNA, the CDR3 is TGTGCCAGCAGCTTATGGGAGCGGGAGGGCCTCGAGACCCAGTACTTC. It codes for CASSLWEREGLETQYF. The variable domain in full, completed from reference TRBV13 and TRBJ2-5, reads AAGVIQSPRHLIKEKRETATLKCYPIPRHDTVYWYQQGPGQDPQFLISFYEKMQSDKGSIPDRFSAQQFSDYHSELNMSSLELGDSALYFCASSLWEREGLETQYFGPGTRLLVL.